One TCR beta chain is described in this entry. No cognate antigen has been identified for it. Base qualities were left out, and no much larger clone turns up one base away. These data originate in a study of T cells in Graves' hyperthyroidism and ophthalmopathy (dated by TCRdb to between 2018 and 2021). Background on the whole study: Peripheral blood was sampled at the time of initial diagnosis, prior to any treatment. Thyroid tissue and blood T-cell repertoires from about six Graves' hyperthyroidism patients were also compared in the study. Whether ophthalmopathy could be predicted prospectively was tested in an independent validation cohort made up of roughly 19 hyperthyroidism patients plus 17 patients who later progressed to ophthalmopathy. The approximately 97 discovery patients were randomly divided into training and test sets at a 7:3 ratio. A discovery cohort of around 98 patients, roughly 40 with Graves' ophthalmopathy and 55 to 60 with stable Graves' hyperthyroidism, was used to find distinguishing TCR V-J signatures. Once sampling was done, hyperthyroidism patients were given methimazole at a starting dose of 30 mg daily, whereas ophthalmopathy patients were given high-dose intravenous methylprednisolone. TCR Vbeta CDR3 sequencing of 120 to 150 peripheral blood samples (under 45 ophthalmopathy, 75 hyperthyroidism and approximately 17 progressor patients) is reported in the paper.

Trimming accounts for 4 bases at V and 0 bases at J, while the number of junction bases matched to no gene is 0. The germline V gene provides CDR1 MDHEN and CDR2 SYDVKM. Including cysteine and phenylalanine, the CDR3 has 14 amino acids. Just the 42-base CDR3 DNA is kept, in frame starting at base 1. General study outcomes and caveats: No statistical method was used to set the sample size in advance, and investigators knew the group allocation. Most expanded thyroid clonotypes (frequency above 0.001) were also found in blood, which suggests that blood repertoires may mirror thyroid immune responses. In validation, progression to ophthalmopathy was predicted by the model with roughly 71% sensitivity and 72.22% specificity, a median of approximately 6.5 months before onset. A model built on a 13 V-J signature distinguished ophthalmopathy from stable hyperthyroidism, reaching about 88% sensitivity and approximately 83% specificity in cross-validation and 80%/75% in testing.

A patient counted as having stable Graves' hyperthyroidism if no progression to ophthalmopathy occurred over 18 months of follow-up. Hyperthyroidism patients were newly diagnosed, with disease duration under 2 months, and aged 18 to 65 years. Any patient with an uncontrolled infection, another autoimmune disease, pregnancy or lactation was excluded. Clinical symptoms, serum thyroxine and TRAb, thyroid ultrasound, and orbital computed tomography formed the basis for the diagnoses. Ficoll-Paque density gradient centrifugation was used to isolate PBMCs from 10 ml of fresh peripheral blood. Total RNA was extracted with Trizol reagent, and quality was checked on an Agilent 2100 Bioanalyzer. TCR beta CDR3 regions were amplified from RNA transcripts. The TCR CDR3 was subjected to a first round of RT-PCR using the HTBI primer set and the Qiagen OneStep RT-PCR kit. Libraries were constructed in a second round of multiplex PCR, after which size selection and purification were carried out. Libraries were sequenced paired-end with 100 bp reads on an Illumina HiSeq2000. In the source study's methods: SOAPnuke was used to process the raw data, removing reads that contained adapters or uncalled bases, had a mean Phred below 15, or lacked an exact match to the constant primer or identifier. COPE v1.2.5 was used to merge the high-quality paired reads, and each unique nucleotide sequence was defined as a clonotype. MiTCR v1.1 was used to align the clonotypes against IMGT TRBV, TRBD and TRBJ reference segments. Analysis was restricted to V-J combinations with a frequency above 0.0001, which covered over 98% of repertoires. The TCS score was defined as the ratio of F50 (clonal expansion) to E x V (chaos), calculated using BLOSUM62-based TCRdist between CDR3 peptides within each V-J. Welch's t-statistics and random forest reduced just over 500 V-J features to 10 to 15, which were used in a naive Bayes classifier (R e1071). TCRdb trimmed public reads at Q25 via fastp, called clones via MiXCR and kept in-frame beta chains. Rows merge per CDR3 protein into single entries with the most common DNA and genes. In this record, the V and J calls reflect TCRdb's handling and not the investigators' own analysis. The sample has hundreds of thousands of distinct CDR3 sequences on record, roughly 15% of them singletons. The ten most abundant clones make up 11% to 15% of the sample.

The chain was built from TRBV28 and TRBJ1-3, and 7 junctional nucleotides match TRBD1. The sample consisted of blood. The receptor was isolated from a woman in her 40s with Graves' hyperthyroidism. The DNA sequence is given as TGTGCCAGCAGTTCAGGGGGCTCTGGAAACACCATATATTTT. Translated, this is CASSSGGSGNTIYF.